Presented here are 16 T cell receptor beta chains from one specimen sequenced in a study of blood T cell repertoires in COVID-19. Data came from immunoSEQ multiplex PCR; TCRdb stores just in-frame clones and leaves some out. The repertoire holds roughly 200,000 clones, with roughly 84% as singletons. Sequencing was carried out using peripheral blood. These receptor sequences come from a person aged 70 to 79 with COVID-19, enrolled during active disease.

The CDR3 bases are TGTGCCAGCAGCCAAGTAACGACTAGCGGTTCCAATGAGCAGTTCTTC. This encodes CASSQVTTSGSNEQFF. The rearrangement links TRBV4-2 to TRBJ2-1, with 9 nucleotides matching TRBD2. With V trimmed by 1 base and J by 6 bases, 7 bases remained unmatched. This CDR3 region has 16 residues. Germline V CDR1 and CDR2: LGHNA, YNFKEQ.

V usage is TRBV7-9 and J usage is TRBJ2-5; D may be TRBD2 (6 bases). Germline assignment: CDR1 SEHNR and CDR2 FQNEAQ (reference sequence). The CDR3 covers 13 residues. The V end lost 3 bases, the J end lost 2 bases, and 7 bases lay between the germline ends. In DNA, the CDR3 is TGTGCCAGCAGCTTCGGGGGTCAAGAGACCCAGTACTTC. Its translation is CASSFGGQETQYF.

V gene TRBV5-1 combines with J gene TRBJ1-2; weak D call: TRBD1 (5 bases). The CDR3 consists of 15 residues. Germline values: CDR1 SGHRS, CDR2 YFSETQ. V gave up 0 bases and J gave up 2 bases, with 11 bases separating them. The CDR3, as DNA: TGCGCCAGCAGCTTGGATGGGGGGTCAAACTATGGCTACACCTTC. Translation gives CASSLDGGSNYGYTF.

V is TRBV5-4 and J is TRBJ2-3, with 13 bases lining up with TRBD2. The CDR3 is 18 residues long. V dropped 3 bases and J dropped 0; count of bases not matched to a gene: 7. Germline V gives CDR1 SGHNT, CDR2 YYREEE (reference sequence). The CDR3 sequence is CASSSGGLAGVSTDTQYF. The CDR3 DNA reads TGTGCCAGCAGCTCGGGAGGACTAGCGGGGGTTAGCACAGATACGCAGTATTTT.

V and J are TRBV4-1 and TRBJ1-4; D gene unclear. The CDR3 covers 16 residues. The germline gives CDR1 MGHRA, CDR2 YSYEKL. The V end was cut by 1 base, the J end by 5 bases, with 14 bases between. CDR3 residues: CASSQGTARVNEKLFF. The CDR3 DNA reads TGCGCCAGCAGCCAAGGCACAGCCCGTGTCAATGAAAAACTGTTTTTT.

The chain is built from TRBV19 and TRBJ1-1; TRBD1 aligns across 9 bases. Per germline, CDR1 LNHDA and CDR2 SQIVND (reference sequence). CDR3 size: 14 residues. J gave up 8 bases and V 5 bases, and 9 bases lay outside the gene matches. CDR3 sequence reads: CASSVQGQGAEAFF. In nucleotides, the CDR3 is TGTGCCAGTAGTGTCCAGGGACAGGGTGCCGAAGCTTTCTTT.

V gene TRBV28 combines with J gene TRBJ1-2; D unclear. In germline, CDR1 is MDHEN, CDR2 SYDVKM. V dropped 7 bases and J dropped 2 bases, with 11 bases sitting between them. The CDR3 sequence is 13 residues long. The CDR3 DNA is TGTGCCAGCATTAATAGTCCAAACTATGGCTACACCTTC. It specifies CASINSPNYGYTF.

This clone has just a few counts. V usage is TRBV5-1 and J usage is TRBJ2-7; TRBD1 matches 9 bases. The CDR3 length is 13 residues. Losses at the gene ends were 4 bases for V and 6 bases for J; bases not matched to a gene: 5. The germline V gene has CDR1 SGHRS and CDR2 YFSETQ. CDR3 DNA sequence: TGCGCCAGCAGCGTGGGACAGGGTCTCGAGCAGTACTTC. Translation: CASSVGQGLEQYF.

The chain has TRBV4-1 and TRBJ2-3; TRBD2 matches at 15 bases. The CDR3 has 20 amino acids. Germline CDR1 and CDR2: MGHRA and YSYEKL. J lost 0 bases, V lost 2 bases, and 9 bases had no gene match. The DNA of the CDR3 is TGCGCCAGCAGCCAACTTAAAGGACTAGCGGGGGGGAGGAGCACAGATACGCAGTATTTT. Residues: CASSQLKGLAGGRSTDTQYF.

The V call is TRBV29-1, the J call TRBJ2-7; D might be TRBD1 (5 bases). Germline V CDR1 and CDR2: SQVTM, ANQGSEA. CDR3 length equals 13 residues. Trimming took off 1 base at V and 5 bases at J, with 12 bases between the two ends. CDR3 in amino acids: CSVEGPSGHEQYF. The CDR3, as DNA: TGCAGCGTTGAAGGGCCCTCAGGGCACGAGCAGTACTTC.

V usage is TRBV9 and J usage is TRBJ2-1, with D tentatively TRBD1 (6 bases). Germline V gene lookup returns CDR1 SGDLS and CDR2 YYNGEE. V was pared by 0 bases and J by 6 bases, with 16 bases between. This CDR3 contains 16 residues. This chain's CDR3 is CASSVAPQGISNEQFF. CDR3 in DNA: TGTGCCAGCAGCGTAGCCCCCCAGGGGATCTCCAATGAGCAGTTCTTC.

J is TRBJ1-2 and V is TRBV7-9, with D unresolved. This CDR3 has 13 residues. Germline V lookup: CDR1 SEHNR, CDR2 FQNEAQ (reference sequence). V lost 3 bases to trimming and J lost 7 bases, with 12 bases between them. CDR3: CASSLTTASGYTF. CDR3 DNA sequence: TGTGCCAGCAGCTTGACGACTGCGAGTGGCTACACCTTC.

This clone was seen a single time. This chain uses TRBV30 with TRBJ2-2; D unclear. This CDR3 is 11 amino acids long. CDR1 and CDR2 (germline): GTSNPN, SVGIG (reference sequence). The V and J ends lost 5 bases and 4 bases respectively, with 5 bases between them. The DNA of the CDR3 is TGTGCCTGGGCCCTCACCGGGGAGCTGTTTTTT. Amino acids: CAWALTGELFF.

The chain couples TRBV3-1 (or the pseudogene TRBV3-2) to TRBJ2-6; TRBD2 is a possible D gene (6 bases). V lost 5 bases, J lost 0 bases, and 14 bases lay in between. The germline gives CDR1 LGHDT, CDR2 YNNKEL (reference sequence). This CDR3 has 17 residues. CDR3 amino acids: CASSNRVEGSGANVLTF. The DNA of the CDR3 is TGTGCCAGCAGCAATCGGGTGGAGGGCTCTGGGGCCAACGTCCTGACTTTC.

This clone has only one observation. The J gene is TRBJ2-3, the V gene TRBV9; the D is unclear. The CDR3 has 15 amino acids. Germline V lookup: CDR1 SGDLS, CDR2 YYNGEE. Trimming took 0 bases from V and 3 from J, leaving 11 bases between them. This CDR3 is CASSVESSRTDTQYF. The CDR3 DNA is TGTGCCAGCAGCGTAGAGTCTAGTCGGACAGATACGCAGTATTTT.

The chain links TRBV7-8 to TRBJ2-2; no definite D call. CDR3 length: 13 residues. V dropped 6 bases and J dropped 4 bases, with 9 bases sitting between them. The germline V gene has CDR1 SGHVS and CDR2 FQNEAQ. The CDR3 protein is CASRQTRTGELFF. The CDR3, as DNA: TGTGCCAGCAGACAGACGCGCACCGGGGAGCTGTTTTTT. The full variable domain, in which reference TRBV7-8 and TRBJ2-2 provide the parts outside the CDR3, is GAGVSQSPRYKVAKRGQDVALRCDPISGHVSLFWYQQALGQGPEFLTYFQNEAQLDKSGLPSDRFFAERPEGSVSTLKIQRTQQEDSAVYLCASRQTRTGELFFGEGSRLTVL.